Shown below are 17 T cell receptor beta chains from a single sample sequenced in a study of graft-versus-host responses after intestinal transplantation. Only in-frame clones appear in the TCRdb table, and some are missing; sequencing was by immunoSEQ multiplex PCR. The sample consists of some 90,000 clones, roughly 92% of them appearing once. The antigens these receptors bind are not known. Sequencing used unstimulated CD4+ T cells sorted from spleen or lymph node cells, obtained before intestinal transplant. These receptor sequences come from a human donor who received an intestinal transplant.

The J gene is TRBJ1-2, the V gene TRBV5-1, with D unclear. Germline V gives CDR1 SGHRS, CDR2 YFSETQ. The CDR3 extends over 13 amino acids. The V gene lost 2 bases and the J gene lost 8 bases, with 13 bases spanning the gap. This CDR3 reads CASSFDGRGGYTF. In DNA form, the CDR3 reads TGCGCCAGCAGCTTTGACGGCCGGGGAGGCTACACCTTC.

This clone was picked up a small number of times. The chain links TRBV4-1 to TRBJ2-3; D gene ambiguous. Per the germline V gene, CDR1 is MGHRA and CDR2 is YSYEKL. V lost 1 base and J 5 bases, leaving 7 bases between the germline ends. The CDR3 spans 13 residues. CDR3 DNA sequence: TGCGCCAGCAGCCAAGGTTACGGAGATACGCAGTATTTT. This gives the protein CASSQGYGDTQYF.

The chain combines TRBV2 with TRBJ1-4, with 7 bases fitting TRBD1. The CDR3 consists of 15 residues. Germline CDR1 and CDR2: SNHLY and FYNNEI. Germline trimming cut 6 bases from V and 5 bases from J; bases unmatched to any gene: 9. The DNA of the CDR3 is TGTGCCAGCAGCGTGACAGGGAGGGGGAATGAAAAACTGTTTTTT. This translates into CASSVTGRGNEKLFF.

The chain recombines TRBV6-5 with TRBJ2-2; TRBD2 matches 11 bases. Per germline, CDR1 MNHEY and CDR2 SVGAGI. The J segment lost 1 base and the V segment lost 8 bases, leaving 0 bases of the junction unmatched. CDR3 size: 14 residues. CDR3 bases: TGTGCCAGCGGGACTAGCGGGAACACCGGGGAGCTGTTTTTT. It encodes CASGTSGNTGELFF.

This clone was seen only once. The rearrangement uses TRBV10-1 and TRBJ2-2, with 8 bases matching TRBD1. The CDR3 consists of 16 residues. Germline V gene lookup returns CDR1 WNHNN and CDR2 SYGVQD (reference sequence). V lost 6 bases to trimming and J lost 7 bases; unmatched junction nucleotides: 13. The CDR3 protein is CASRLWQGAPIGELFF. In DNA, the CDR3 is TGCGCCAGCAGGTTGTGGCAGGGGGCGCCGATCGGGGAGCTGTTTTTT.

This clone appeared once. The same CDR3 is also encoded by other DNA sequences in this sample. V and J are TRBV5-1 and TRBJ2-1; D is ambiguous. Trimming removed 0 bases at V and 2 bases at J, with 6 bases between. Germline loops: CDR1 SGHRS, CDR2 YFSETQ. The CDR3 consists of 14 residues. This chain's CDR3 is CASSLGATYNEQFF. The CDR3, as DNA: TGCGCCAGCAGCTTGGGGGCGACCTACAATGAGCAGTTCTTC.

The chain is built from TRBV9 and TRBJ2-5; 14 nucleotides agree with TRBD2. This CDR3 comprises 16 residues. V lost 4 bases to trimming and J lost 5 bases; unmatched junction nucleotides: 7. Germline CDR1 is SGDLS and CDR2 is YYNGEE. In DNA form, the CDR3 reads TGTGCCAGCAGCCCCCGGACTAGCGGGAGGCGGGAGACCCAGTACTTC. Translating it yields CASSPRTSGRRETQYF.

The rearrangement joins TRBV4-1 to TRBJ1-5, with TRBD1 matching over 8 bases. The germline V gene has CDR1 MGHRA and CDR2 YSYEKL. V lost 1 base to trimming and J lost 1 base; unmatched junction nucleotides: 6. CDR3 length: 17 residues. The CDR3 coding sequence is TGCGCCAGCAGCCAAGCCTCAGGGGGCGCGAGCAATCAGCCCCAGCATTTT. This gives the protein CASSQASGGASNQPQHF.

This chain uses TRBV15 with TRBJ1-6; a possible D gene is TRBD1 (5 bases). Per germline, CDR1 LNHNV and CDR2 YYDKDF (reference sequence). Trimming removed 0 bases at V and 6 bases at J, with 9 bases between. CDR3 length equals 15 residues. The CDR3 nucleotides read TGTGCCACCAGCAGAGAGGGGCAGGGTAATTCACCCCTCCACTTT. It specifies CATSREGQGNSPLHF.

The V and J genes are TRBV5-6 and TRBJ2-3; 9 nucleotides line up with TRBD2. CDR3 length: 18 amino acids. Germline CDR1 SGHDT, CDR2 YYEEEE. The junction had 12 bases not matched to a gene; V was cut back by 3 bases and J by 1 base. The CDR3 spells CASSSSGAGGPGTDTQYF. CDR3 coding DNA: TGTGCCAGCAGCTCGTCCGGGGCGGGAGGGCCGGGCACAGATACGCAGTATTTT.

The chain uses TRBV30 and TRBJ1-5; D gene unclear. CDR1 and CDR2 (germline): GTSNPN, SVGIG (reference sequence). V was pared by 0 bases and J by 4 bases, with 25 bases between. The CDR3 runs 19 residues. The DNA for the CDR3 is TGTGCCTGGAGTGTAGGTTTGGGATCTGGGCCGCTGAGGAATCAGCCCCAGCATTTT. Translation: CAWSVGLGSGPLRNQPQHF.

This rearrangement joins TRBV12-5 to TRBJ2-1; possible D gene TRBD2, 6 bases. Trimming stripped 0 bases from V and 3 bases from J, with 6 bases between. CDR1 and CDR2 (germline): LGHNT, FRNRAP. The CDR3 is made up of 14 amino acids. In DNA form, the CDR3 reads TGTGCTAGTGGTTTGGTAGCGGGCTACAATGAGCAGTTCTTC. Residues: CASGLVAGYNEQFF.

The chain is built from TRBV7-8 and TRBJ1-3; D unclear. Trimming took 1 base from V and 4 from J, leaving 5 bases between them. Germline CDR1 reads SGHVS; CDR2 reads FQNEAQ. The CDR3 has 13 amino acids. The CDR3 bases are TGTGCCAGCAGCTTAGGGCAGGGAAACACCATATATTTT. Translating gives CASSLGQGNTIYF.

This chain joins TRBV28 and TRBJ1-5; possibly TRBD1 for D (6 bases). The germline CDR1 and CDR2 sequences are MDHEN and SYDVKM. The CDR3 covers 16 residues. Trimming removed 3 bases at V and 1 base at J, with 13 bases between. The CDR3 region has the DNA TGTGCCAGCAGTTTTTCGGGGGCTACAAGCAATCAGCCCCAGCATTTT. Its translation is CASSFSGATSNQPQHF.

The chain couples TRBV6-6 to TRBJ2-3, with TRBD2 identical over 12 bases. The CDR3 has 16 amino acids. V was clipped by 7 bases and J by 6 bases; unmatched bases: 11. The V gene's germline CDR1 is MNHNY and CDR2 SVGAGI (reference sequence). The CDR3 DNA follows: TGTGCCAGCACTGCTCCGGGACTAGCGGGTCACGATACGCAGTATTTT. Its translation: CASTAPGLAGHDTQYF.

The CDR3 DNA reads as TGTGCCAGCAGCGTAGGTCTAGCGGGAGGGCCTATCGGGGAGCTGTTTTTT. Its protein is CASSVGLAGGPIGELFF. This rearrangement joins TRBV9 to TRBJ2-2, with 12 bases fitting TRBD2. The germline V gene encodes CDR1 SGDLS and CDR2 YYNGEE. V shed 0 bases, J shed 7 bases, and the junction held 7 bases outside the gene matches. This CDR3 is built from 17 residues.

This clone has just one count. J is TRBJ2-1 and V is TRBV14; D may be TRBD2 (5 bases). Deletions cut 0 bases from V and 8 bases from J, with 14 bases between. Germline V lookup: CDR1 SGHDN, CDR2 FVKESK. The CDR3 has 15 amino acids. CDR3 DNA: TGTGCCAGCAGCCAAGATACTAGGTTGAACGATGAGCAGTTCTTC. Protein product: CASSQDTRLNDEQFF.